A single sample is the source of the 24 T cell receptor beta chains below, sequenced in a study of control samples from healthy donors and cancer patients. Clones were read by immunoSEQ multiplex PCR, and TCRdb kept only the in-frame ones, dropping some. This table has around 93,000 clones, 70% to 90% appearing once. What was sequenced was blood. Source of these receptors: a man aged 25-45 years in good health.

CDR3 in DNA: TGTGCCAGCAGCTTATGGTTGGGGATGGATGAGCAGTTCTTC. It specifies CASSLWLGMDEQFF. J is TRBJ2-1 and V is TRBV7-9; D remains ambiguous. CDR3 length: 14 amino acids. V gave up 2 bases and J gave up 8 bases, with 13 bases separating them. Germline-derived CDR1 and CDR2 are SEHNR and FQNEAQ (reference sequence). Looking up the rest from reference TRBV7-9 and TRBJ2-1 gives the full variable domain: DTGVSQNPRHKITKRGQNVTFRCDPISEHNRLYWYRQTLGQGPEFLTYFQNEAQLEKSRLLSDRFSAERPKGSFSTLEIQRTEQGDSAMYLCASSLWLGMDEQFFGPGTRLTVL.

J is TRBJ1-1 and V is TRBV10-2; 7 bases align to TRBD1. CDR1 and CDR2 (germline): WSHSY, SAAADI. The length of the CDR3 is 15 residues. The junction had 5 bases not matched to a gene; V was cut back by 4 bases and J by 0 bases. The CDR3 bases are TGCGCCAGCAGTGCCCGGGACAGAATGAACACTGAAGCTTTCTTT. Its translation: CASSARDRMNTEAFF.

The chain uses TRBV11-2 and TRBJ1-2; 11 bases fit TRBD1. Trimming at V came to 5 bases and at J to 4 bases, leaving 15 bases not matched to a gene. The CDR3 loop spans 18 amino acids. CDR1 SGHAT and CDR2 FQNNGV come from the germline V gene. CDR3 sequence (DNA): TGTGCCAGCAGCCCTACCGGACAGGGGGCTTGGGGACGCTATGGCTACACCTTC. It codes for CASSPTGQGAWGRYGYTF.

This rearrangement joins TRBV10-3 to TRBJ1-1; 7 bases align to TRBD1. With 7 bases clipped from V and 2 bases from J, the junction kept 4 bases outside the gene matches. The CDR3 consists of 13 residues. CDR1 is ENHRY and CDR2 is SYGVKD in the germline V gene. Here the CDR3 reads CAITGTANTEAFF. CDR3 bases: TGTGCCATCACCGGGACAGCTAACACTGAAGCTTTCTTT.

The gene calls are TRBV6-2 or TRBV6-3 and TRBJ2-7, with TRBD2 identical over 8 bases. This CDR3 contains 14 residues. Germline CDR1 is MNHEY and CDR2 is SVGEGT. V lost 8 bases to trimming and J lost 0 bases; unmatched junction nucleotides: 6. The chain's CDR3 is CASGQRENSYEQYF. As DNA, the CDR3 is TGTGCCAGCGGCCAGCGGGAGAACTCCTACGAGCAGTACTTC.

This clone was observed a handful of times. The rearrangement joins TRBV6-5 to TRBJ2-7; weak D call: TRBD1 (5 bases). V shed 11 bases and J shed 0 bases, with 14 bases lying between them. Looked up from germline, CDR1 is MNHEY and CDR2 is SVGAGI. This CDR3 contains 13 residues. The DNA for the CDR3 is TGTGCCGTCACAGGTGGTGGCTCCTACGAGCAGTACTTC. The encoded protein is CAVTGGGSYEQYF.

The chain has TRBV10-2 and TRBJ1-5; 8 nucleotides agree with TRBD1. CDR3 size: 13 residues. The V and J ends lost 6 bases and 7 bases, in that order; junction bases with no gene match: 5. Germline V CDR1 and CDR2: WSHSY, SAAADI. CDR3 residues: CASRAGTGQPQHF. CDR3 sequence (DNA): TGCGCCAGCAGAGCCGGGACAGGACAGCCCCAGCATTTT.

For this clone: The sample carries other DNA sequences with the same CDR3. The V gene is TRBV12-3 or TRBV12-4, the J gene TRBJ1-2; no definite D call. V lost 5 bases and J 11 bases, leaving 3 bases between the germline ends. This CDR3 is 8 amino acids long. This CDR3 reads CASSPYTF. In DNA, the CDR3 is TGTGCCAGCAGTCCTTACACCTTC.

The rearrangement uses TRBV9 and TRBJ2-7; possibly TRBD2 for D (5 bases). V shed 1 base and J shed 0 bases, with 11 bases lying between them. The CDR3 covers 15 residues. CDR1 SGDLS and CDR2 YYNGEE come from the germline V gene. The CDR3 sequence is CASSVTPDFSYEQYF. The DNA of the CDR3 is TGTGCCAGCAGCGTAACCCCGGACTTCTCCTACGAGCAGTACTTC.

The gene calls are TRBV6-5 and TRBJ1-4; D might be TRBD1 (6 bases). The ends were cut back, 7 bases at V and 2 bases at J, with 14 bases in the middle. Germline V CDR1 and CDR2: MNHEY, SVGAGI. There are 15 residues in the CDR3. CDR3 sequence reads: CASIYREETNEKLFF. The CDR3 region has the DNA TGTGCCAGCATCTACAGGGAGGAGACTAATGAAAAACTGTTTTTT.

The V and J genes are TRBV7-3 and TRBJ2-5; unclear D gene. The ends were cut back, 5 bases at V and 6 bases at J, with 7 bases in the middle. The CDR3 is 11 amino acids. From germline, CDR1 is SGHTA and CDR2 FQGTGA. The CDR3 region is CASSHRQTQYF. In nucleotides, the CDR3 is TGTGCCAGCAGCCATAGGCAGACCCAGTACTTC. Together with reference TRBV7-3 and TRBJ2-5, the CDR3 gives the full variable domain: GAGVSQTPSNKVTEKGKYVELRCDPISGHTALYWYRQSLGQGPEFLIYFQGTGAADDSGLPNDRFFAVRPEGSVSTLKIQRTERGDSAVYLCASSHRQTQYFGPGTRLLVL.

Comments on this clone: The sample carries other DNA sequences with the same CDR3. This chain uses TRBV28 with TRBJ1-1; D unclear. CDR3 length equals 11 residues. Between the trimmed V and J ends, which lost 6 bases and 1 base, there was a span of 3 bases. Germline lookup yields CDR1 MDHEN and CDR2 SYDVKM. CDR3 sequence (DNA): TGTGCCAGCAGCCCGAACACTGAAGCTTTCTTT. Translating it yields CASSPNTEAFF.

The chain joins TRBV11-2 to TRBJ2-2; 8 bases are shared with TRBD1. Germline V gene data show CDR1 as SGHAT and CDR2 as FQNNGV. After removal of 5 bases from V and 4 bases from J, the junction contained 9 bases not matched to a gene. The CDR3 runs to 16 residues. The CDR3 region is CASSLTDRALTGELFF. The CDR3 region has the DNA TGTGCCAGCAGCCTAACGGACAGGGCCCTCACCGGGGAGCTGTTTTTT.

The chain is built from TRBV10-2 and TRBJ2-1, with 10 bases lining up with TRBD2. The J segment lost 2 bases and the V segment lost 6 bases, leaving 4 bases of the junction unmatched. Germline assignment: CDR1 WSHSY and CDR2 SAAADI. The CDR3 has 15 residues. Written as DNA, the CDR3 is TGCGCCAGCAGGAGACTAGCGGGCGCCTACAATGAGCAGTTCTTC. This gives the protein CASRRLAGAYNEQFF.

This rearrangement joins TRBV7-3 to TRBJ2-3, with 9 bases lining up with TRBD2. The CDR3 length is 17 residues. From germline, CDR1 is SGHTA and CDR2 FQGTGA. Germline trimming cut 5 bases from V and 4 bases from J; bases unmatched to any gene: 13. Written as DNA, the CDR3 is TGTGCCAGCAGCCCGGGTAGTAGCGGGAGTATGGCAGATACGCAGTATTTT. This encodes CASSPGSSGSMADTQYF. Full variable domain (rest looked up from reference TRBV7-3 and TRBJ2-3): GAGVSQTPSNKVTEKGKYVELRCDPISGHTALYWYRQSLGQGPEFLIYFQGTGAADDSGLPNDRFFAVRPEGSVSTLKIQRTERGDSAVYLCASSPGSSGSMADTQYFGPGTRLTVL.

CDR3 amino acids: CAISPGQSYEQYF. The CDR3 nucleotides read TGTGCCATCAGCCCGGGACAAAGCTACGAGCAGTACTTC. The chain has TRBV10-3 and TRBJ2-7; a weak D match, TRBD1 (6 bases). The CDR3 contains 13 residues. Germline V gene lookup returns CDR1 ENHRY and CDR2 SYGVKD. V lost 6 bases to trimming and J lost 3 bases, with 12 bases between them.

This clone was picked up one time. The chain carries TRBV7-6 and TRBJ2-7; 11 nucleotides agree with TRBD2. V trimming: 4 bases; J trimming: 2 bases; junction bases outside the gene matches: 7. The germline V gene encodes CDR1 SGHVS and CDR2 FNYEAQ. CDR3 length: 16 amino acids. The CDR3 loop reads CASSSQGTSGPYEQYF. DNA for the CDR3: TGTGCCAGCAGCTCCCAGGGGACTAGCGGCCCCTACGAGCAGTACTTC.

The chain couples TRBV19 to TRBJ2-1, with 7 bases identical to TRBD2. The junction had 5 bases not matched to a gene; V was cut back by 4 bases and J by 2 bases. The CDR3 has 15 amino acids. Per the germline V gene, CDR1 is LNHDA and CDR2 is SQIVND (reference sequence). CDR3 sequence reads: CASSTTSAAYNEQFF. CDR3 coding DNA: TGTGCCAGTAGTACAACTAGCGCGGCCTACAATGAGCAGTTCTTC.

The CDR3 spells CASRLQESSYEQYF. In DNA form, the CDR3 reads TGTGCCAGCAGGTTACAGGAGTCTTCCTACGAGCAGTACTTC. V is TRBV2 and J is TRBJ2-7; tentatively, D is TRBD1 (5 bases). The CDR3 sequence is 14 residues long. Trimming pared 6 bases from V and 1 base from J, leaving 13 bases between. Germline lookup yields CDR1 SNHLY and CDR2 FYNNEI.

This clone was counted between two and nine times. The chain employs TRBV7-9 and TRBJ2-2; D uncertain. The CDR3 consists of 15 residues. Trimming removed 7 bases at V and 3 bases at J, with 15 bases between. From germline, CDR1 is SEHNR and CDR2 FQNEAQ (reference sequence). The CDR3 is CASMQVPSYTGELFF. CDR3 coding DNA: TGTGCCAGCATGCAGGTCCCTTCCTACACCGGGGAGCTGTTTTTT.

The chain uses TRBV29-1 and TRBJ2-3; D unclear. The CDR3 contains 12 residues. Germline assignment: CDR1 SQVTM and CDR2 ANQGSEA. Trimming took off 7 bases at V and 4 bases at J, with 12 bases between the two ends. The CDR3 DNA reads TGCAGCGAGTCTTCTGGAGCAGATACGCAGTATTTT. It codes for CSESSGADTQYF.

CDR3 sequence: CAWSVPGNTEAFF. The DNA of the CDR3 is TGTGCCTGGAGTGTTCCGGGGAACACTGAAGCTTTCTTT. The J gene is TRBJ1-1, the V gene TRBV30; D remains unclear. Per the germline V gene, CDR1 is GTSNPN and CDR2 is SVGIG (reference sequence). The V and J ends lost 0 bases and 1 base respectively, with 6 bases between them. The CDR3 extends over 13 amino acids. The full variable domain, completed using reference TRBV30 and TRBJ1-1, is SQTIHQWPATLVQPVGSPLSLECTVEGTSNPNLYWYRQAAGRGLQLLFYSVGIGQISSEVPQNLSASRPQDRQFILSSKKLLLSDSGFYLCAWSVPGNTEAFFGQGTRLTVV.

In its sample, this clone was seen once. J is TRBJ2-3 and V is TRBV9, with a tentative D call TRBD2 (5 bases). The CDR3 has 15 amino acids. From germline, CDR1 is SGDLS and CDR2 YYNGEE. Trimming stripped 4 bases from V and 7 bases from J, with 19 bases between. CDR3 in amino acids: CASSPRTVKPHTQYF. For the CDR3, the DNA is TGTGCCAGCAGCCCCCGGACTGTCAAACCCCATACGCAGTATTTT.

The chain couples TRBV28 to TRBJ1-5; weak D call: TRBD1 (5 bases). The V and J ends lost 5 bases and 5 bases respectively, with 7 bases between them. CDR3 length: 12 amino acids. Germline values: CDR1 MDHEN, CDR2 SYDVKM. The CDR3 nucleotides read TGTGCCAGCAGTCAGGGAGATCAGCCCCAGCATTTT. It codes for CASSQGDQPQHF.